One sample yielded the 25 T cell receptor beta chains listed below, sequenced in a study of T cells in women clearing cervical HPV infection. The table came from immunoSEQ multiplex PCR; TCRdb's copy has only in-frame clones and leaves some out. Its listing shows roughly 37,000 clones. Material for sequencing was blood buffy coat. Receptor source: a woman between 18 and 70 years old with a cervical HPV16 infection that either progressed to CIN3+ or cleared (not recorded which).

A word on this clone: The read comes to an end 3 residues before the CDR3 does, leaving the germline J gene to fill in the end. The gene calls are TRBV15 and TRBJ2-1; TRBD2 is a possible D gene (7 bases). Germline V gene sequence: CDR1 LNHNV, CDR2 YYDKDF (reference sequence). The CDR3 totals 15 residues. Trimming cost V 6 bases and J 2 bases, with 14 bases left between them. The CDR3 loop reads CATSLTGGAYNEQFF. The part of the CDR3 DNA that was read is TGTGCCACCAGTCTTACGGGGGGCGCCTACAATGAG.

Worth noting for this clone: The read terminates 3 residues ahead of where the CDR3 ends, so the germline J gene completes it. This chain uses TRBV7-9 with TRBJ2-5, with 7 bases fitting TRBD2. Per germline, CDR1 SEHNR and CDR2 FQNEAQ (reference sequence). The CDR3 contains 15 residues. V gave up 5 bases and J gave up 4 bases; unmatched junction bases: 10. This CDR3 is CASSRGEGWRETQYF. Incomplete CDR3 DNA: TGTGCCAGCAGCCGGGGGGAGGGCTGGCGAGAGACC.

Note on this clone: The read is 3 residues too short to cover the CDR3 end, so that end is filled in from the germline J gene. The chain joins TRBV5-1 to TRBJ2-2; 8 positions agree with TRBD1. The CDR3 is 15 amino acids. Trimming cost V 3 bases and J 3 bases; bases outside gene matches: 4. CDR1 is SGHRS, CDR2 YFSETQ, per germline. CDR3 sequence: CASSSGTGYTGELFF. The sequenced part of the CDR3 DNA is TGCGCCAGCAGCTCTGGGACAGGCTACACCGGGGAG.

Turning to this clone: The CDR3 is cut off 3 residues early in the read; its end comes from the germline J gene. The chain combines TRBV7-3 with TRBJ1-1, with 7 bases matching TRBD1. The CDR3 is 15 residues long. CDR1 SGHTA and CDR2 FQGTGA come from the germline V gene. Partial CDR3 DNA: TGTGCCAGCAGCTCCTGGACAGGCCGCACAGATACG. Protein sequence: CASSSWTGRTDT. The entire CDR3 reads CASSSWTGRTDTAFF.

Turning to this clone: The CDR3 goes on 3 residues after the read ends, and that part is filled in from the germline J gene. V gene TRBV20-1 combines with J gene TRBJ1-1; 8 nucleotides agree with TRBD1. Germline assignment: CDR1 DFQATT and CDR2 SNEGSKA (reference sequence). Trimming removed 0 bases from V and 4 bases from J; junction bases left unmatched: 13. The CDR3 has 17 amino acids. The CDR3 DNA, read in part, is TGCAGTGCTAGAGATTCCAGGGGGCGCAGTTTTCGCACTGAA. It encodes CSARDSRGRSFRTE. The whole CDR3 reads CSARDSRGRSFRTEAFF.

Comments on this clone: The DNA ends 3 residues before the CDR3 does, and the rest of the CDR3 is filled in from the germline J gene. This sequence joins TRBV2 and TRBJ1-2, with 10 bases aligning to TRBD1. Germline V gives CDR1 SNHLY, CDR2 FYNNEI. CDR3 length: 16 residues. V was clipped by 5 bases and J by 2 bases; unmatched bases: 8. CDR3 bases read: TGTGCCAGCAGTTCGGACAGGGGGTCTGGGAACTATGGC. This translates into CASSSDRGSGNYG. The complete CDR3 protein is CASSSDRGSGNYGYTF.

On this clone: Coverage ceases 3 residues before the CDR3 finishes, and the germline J gene fills in the end. This chain joins TRBV2 and TRBJ2-5; TRBD1 matches 9 bases. Trimming cost V 5 bases and J 4 bases; bases outside gene matches: 11. CDR1 and CDR2 (germline): SNHLY, FYNNEI. The CDR3 contains 16 residues. The CDR3 sequence is CASSTLAQGAGETQYF. The sequenced part of the CDR3 DNA is TGTGCCAGCAGTACGTTGGCACAGGGGGCAGGAGAGACC.

A word on this clone: The read ends 3 residues shy of where the CDR3 ends; the end is completed using the germline J gene. The chain is built from TRBV24-1 and TRBJ2-2; D not resolved. The CDR3 length is 15 residues. V gave up 0 bases and J gave up 3 bases, with 7 bases separating them. Germline CDR1 and CDR2: KGHDR and SFDVKD. The CDR3 spells CATSDLSPDTGELFF. The CDR3 bases that were read are TGTGCCACCAGTGATTTGTCTCCCGACACCGGGGAG.

As concerns this clone: The CDR3 end falls 3 residues outside the read, so it is completed with the germline J gene. The genes are TRBV19 and TRBJ2-7; 7 nucleotides agree with TRBD1. CDR1 and CDR2 from the germline V gene are LNHDA and SQIVND (reference sequence). V lost 8 bases to trimming and J lost 0 bases; unmatched junction nucleotides: 16. This CDR3 has 17 amino acids. CDR3 protein: CASSTHGTRGISYEQYF. The part of the CDR3 DNA that was read is TGTGCCAGTTCCACCCATGGTACCAGGGGGATCTCCTACGAG.

As for this clone: The read gets to within 3 residues of the CDR3 end, and the germline J gene fills in the rest. This chain links TRBV7-3 with TRBJ1-1; D is possibly TRBD1 (5 bases). Germline lookup yields CDR1 SGHTA and CDR2 FQGTGA. CDR3 length equals 13 residues. V was cut by 5 bases and J by 2 bases, with 9 bases left in between. The CDR3 bases that were read are TGTGCCAGCAGCCCCGACAGTAACACTGAA. Translation: CASSPDSNTE. The whole CDR3 region reads CASSPDSNTEAFF.

As regards this clone: At one of its ends the junction is not consistent with the germline gene, which may arise from a read error. Read sequence stops 3 residues before the CDR3 end, and the germline J gene provides the missing end. The chain is built from TRBV20-1 and TRBJ1-5; 10 bases line up with TRBD1. This CDR3 spans 13 amino acids. Per germline, CDR1 DFQATT and CDR2 SNEGSKA (reference sequence). The covered CDR3 bases are TGCAGTGTTAGACAGGGGGCGAATCGGCCC. This translates into CSVRQGANRP. The full CDR3 is CSVRQGANRPQHF.

With respect to this clone: The CDR3 is cut off 3 residues early in the read; its end comes from the germline J gene. The J gene is TRBJ1-3, the V gene TRBV20-1; no clear D gene. V lost 2 bases to trimming and J lost 3 bases, with 8 bases between them. CDR1 and CDR2 from the germline V gene are DFQATT and SNEGSKA (reference sequence). The CDR3 spans 13 residues. Incomplete CDR3 DNA: TGCAGTGCTAGACAGAGAAGTGGAAACACC. This translates into CSARQRSGNT. In full, the CDR3 is CSARQRSGNTIYF.

Comments on this clone: The read finishes 3 residues shy of the CDR3 end, and the germline J gene is used to complete it. V gene TRBV7-7 combines with J gene TRBJ1-3, with 9 bases identical to TRBD1. Germline V gives CDR1 SSHAT, CDR2 FNYEAQ (reference sequence). The CDR3 is made up of 15 amino acids. Trimming at V came to 3 bases and at J to 4 bases, leaving 4 bases not matched to a gene. The chain's CDR3 is CASSLGTGTGNTIYF. The covered CDR3 bases are TGTGCCAGCAGCTTGGGGACAGGGACGGGAAACACC. The full variable domain, its missing parts supplied by reference TRBV7-7 and TRBJ1-3, is GAGVSQSPRYKVTKRGQDVTLRCDPISSHATLYWYQQALGQGPEFLTYFNYEAQPDKSGLPSDRFSAERPEGSISTLTIQRTEQRDSAMYRCASSLGTGTGNTIYFGEGSWLTVV.

Concerning this clone itself: The read gets to within 3 residues of the CDR3 end, and the germline J gene fills in the rest. The chain carries TRBV20-1 and TRBJ2-7; tentatively, D is TRBD1 (6 bases). CDR3 length: 18 residues. Germline CDR1 is DFQATT and CDR2 is SNEGSKA (reference sequence). V was clipped by 0 bases and J by 2 bases, with 23 bases between them. The CDR3: CSARDPGRNRALTYEQYF. Incomplete CDR3 DNA: TGCAGTGCTAGAGATCCTGGTCGAAACAGGGCGCTTACCTACGAG.

Of note for this clone: The read ends 3 residues early relative to the CDR3; the germline J gene fills the gap. V usage is TRBV5-6 and J usage is TRBJ1-4; D not certain. Trimming pared 2 bases from V and 4 bases from J, leaving 12 bases between. Germline CDR1 SGHDT, CDR2 YYEEEE. The CDR3 length is 15 residues. The CDR3 here is CASSLLRPSNEKLFF. The DNA read from the CDR3 is TGTGCCAGCAGCTTACTACGGCCCAGTAATGAAAAA.

About this clone: The CDR3 end falls 3 residues outside the read, so it is completed with the germline J gene. The V gene is TRBV5-1, the J gene TRBJ2-2; 9 bases match TRBD1. V was pared by 2 bases and J by 0 bases, with 11 bases of the junction left unmatched. The CDR3 consists of 19 residues. From germline, CDR1 is SGHRS and CDR2 YFSETQ. The CDR3 DNA, read in part, is TGCGCCAGCAGCTTAAGGTCGCAAACAGGGGGCACGAACACCGGGGAG. Amino acids: CASSLRSQTGGTNTGE. The entire CDR3 is CASSLRSQTGGTNTGELFF.

About this clone: The missing CDR3 end, 3 residues past where the read stops, is filled in from the germline J gene. The chain recombines TRBV2 with TRBJ2-7; D gene ambiguous. The CDR3 has 12 residues. The germline CDR1 and CDR2 sequences are SNHLY and FYNNEI. The germline V and J ends were trimmed by 4 bases and 6 bases, with 10 bases remaining between them. The sequenced CDR3 bases are TGTGCCAGCAGTGGCGACACCCGCGAG. This translates into CASSGDTRE. The entire CDR3 sequence reads CASSGDTREQYF.

Turning to this clone: From the germline J gene comes the end of the CDR3, since the read stops 3 residues before it. The V gene is TRBV6-2 or TRBV6-3, the J gene TRBJ2-3; 11 bases match TRBD1. This CDR3 spans 14 amino acids. Germline V gene data show CDR1 as MNHEY and CDR2 as SVGEGT. This CDR3 is CASSRTGGNQPQYF. CDR3 DNA, as far as it was read: TGTGCCAGCAGTCGGACAGGGGGCAATCAGCCG.

Remarks on this clone: The observed sequence ends 3 residues before the CDR3 terminus, with the missing tail filled in from the germline J gene. The rearrangement links TRBV6-4 to TRBJ2-7; D may be TRBD1 (5 bases). V lost 0 bases, J lost 1 base, and 19 bases lay in between. CDR3 length equals 18 residues. In germline, CDR1 is MRHNA, CDR2 SNTAGT. The part of the CDR3 DNA that was read is TGTGCCAGCAGTGACTCGACCCAACTCGCGGACAAGTCCTACGAG. Amino acids: CASSDSTQLADKSYE. The CDR3 reads in full as CASSDSTQLADKSYEQYF.

Of note for this clone: The CDR3 end falls 3 residues outside the read, so it is completed with the germline J gene. The chain couples TRBV19 to TRBJ2-4; perhaps TRBD1 as D (5 bases). Germline V gene data show CDR1 as LNHDA and CDR2 as SQIVND (reference sequence). The CDR3 runs to 14 residues. CDR3 residues: CASSIQRGNYGQYF. The CDR3 DNA, read in part, is TGTGCCAGTAGTATCCAAAGGGGAAACTATGGT. The whole variable domain, remainder taken from reference TRBV19 and TRBJ2-4, is DGGITQSPKYLFRKEGQNVTLSCEQNLNHDAMYWYRQDPGQGLRLIYYSQIVNDFQKGDIAEGYSVSREKKESFPLTVTSAQKNPTAFYLCASSIQRGNYGQYFGAGTRLSVL.

To note about this clone: The read comes to an end 3 residues before the CDR3 does, leaving the germline J gene to fill in the end. The rearrangement uses TRBV2 and TRBJ2-3; D remains unclear. The CDR3 totals 12 residues. Germline V gene data show CDR1 as SNHLY and CDR2 as FYNNEI. The CDR3 bases that were read are TGTGCCAGCAGTTCAGGTCAAGAGACG. This sequence encodes CASSSGQET. Given in full, the CDR3 is CASSSGQETQYF.

In the case of this clone: The read comes to an end 3 residues before the CDR3 does, leaving the germline J gene to fill in the end. V gene TRBV2 combines with J gene TRBJ1-1, with 7 bases that match TRBD1. Germline V gene data show CDR1 as SNHLY and CDR2 as FYNNEI. The CDR3 covers 14 residues. The ends lost 8 bases at V and 2 bases at J; junction bases unmatched: 8. The CDR3 sequence: CASFSGQLNTEAFF. The DNA read from the CDR3 is TGTGCCAGCTTTTCGGGACAGCTTAACACTGAA.

In the case of this clone: The read terminates 3 residues before the CDR3 end, so the remaining end is supplied by the germline J gene. The chain links TRBV4-1 to TRBJ1-6, with D possibly being TRBD1 (6 bases). The CDR3 length is 16 residues. The germline V gene has CDR1 MGHRA and CDR2 YSYEKL. V was cut by 3 bases and J by 5 bases, with 14 bases left in between. CDR3 DNA (partial): TGCGCCAGCAGCCATGGAGCAGGGGTAAATAATTCACCC. Protein: CASSHGAGVNNSP. The whole CDR3 region reads CASSHGAGVNNSPLHF.

About this clone: The read is 3 residues too short to cover the CDR3 end, so that end is filled in from the germline J gene. The V gene is TRBV28, the J gene TRBJ2-5; no clear D. The CDR3 extends over 11 amino acids. Germline CDR1 is MDHEN and CDR2 is SYDVKM. V shed 6 bases and J shed 2 bases, with 4 bases lying between them. The sequenced CDR3 bases are TGTGCCAGCAGCCCTCAAGAGACC. Translating it yields CASSPQET. The whole CDR3 protein is CASSPQETQYF.

With respect to this clone: The sequenced fragment ends 3 residues before the CDR3 boundary, so the rest is inferred from the germline J gene. The chain carries TRBV19 and TRBJ2-7, with TRBD2 matching 11 bases. The length of the CDR3 is 13 residues. V lost 7 bases and J lost 6; bases outside the gene matches: 5. Germline values: CDR1 LNHDA, CDR2 SQIVND (reference sequence). The sequenced CDR3 bases are TGTGCCAGTACAACTAGCGGGGGTCGCGAG. Amino acid sequence: CASTTSGGRE. The whole CDR3 sequence is CASTTSGGREQYF.